This T cell receptor beta chain was sequenced for a study of cytomegalovirus exposure and HLA in healthy donors. 60 Vbeta and 13 Jbeta primers were used in PCR. TCRdb's copy holds only in-frame clones and misses some; the assay was immunoSEQ multiplex PCR. The table records approximately 110,000 clones, 73% of them present only once. The trim removed 10 bases at V and 4 bases at J, leaving 6 bases unmatched. From germline, CDR1 is SNHLY and CDR2 FYNNEI. CDR3 length equals 12 residues. Sequencing input: PBMCs. The sequence was obtained from a man aged 35 to 55 in good health and CMV-seronegative. The gene calls are TRBV2 and TRBJ2-5; 7 bases line up with TRBD1. CDR3 protein: CAKRGLGETQYF. In DNA, the CDR3 is TGTGCCAAGAGGGGGCTCGGAGAGACCCAGTACTTC.